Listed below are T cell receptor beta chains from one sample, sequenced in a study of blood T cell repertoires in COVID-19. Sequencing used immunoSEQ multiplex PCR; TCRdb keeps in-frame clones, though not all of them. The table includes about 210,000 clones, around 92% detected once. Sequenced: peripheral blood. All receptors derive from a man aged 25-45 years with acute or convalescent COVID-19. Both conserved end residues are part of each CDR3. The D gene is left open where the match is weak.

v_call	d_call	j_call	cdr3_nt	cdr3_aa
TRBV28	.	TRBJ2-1	TGTGCCAGCAGTCCCAACTACAATGAGCAGTTCTTC	CASSPNYNEQFF
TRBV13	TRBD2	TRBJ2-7	TGTGCCAGCAGCCCCCCCACTAGCGGGAGTAGTTCCTACGAGCAGTACTTC	CASSPPTSGSSSYEQYF
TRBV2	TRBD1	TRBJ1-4	TGTGCCAGCATACAGGGGATTGTTGAAAAACTGTTTTTT	CASIQGIVEKLFF
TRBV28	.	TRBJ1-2	TGTGCCAGCAGTTTCGAAAGGGAGTATAACTATGGCTACACCTTC	CASSFEREYNYGYTF
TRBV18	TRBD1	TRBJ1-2	TGTGCCAGCTCACCACGGACAGGGAAAGGGTATGGCTACACCTTC	CASSPRTGKGYGYTF
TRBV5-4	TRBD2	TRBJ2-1	TGTGCCAGCACCAACGGGGGACTAGCTATAGGACATGAGCAGTTCTTC	CASTNGGLAIGHEQFF
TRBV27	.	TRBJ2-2	TGTGCCAGCAGTCTCCAGGGAACCGGGGAGCTGTTTTTT	CASSLQGTGELFF
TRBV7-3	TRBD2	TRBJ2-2	TGTGCCAGCAGCTTACTGTCTAGCGGGGGCCCAAACACCGGGGAGCTGTTTTTT	CASSLLSSGGPNTGELFF
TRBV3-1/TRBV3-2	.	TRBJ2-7	TGTGCCAGCAGCCAAGTATCGGACAGCTCCTACGAGCAGTACTTC	CASSQVSDSSYEQYF
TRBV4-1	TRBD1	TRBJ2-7	TGCGCCAGCAGCCAAGGTGGGACAGCCGTCTACGAGCAGTACTTC	CASSQGGTAVYEQYF
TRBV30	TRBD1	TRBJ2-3	TGTGCCTGGAGTGTAGGGACAGGCGTAAGCACAGATACGCAGTATTTT	CAWSVGTGVSTDTQYF
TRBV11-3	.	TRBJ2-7	TGTGCCAGCAGCTTAGGGCCCTCCTACGAGCAGTACTTC	CASSLGPSYEQYF
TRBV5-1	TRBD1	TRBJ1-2	TGCGCCAGCAGCTTGGTTCCCCGCTCAGGGGGTGACTACACCTTC	CASSLVPRSGGDYTF
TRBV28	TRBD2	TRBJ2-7	TGTGCCAGCAGGGGGGGACTAGCGGGAGTAGGTGGGGTGCGGGAGCAGTACTTC	CASRGGLAGVGGVREQYF
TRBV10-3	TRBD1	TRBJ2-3	TGTGCCACAACGGGACAGGGGCCAGATACGCAGTATTTT	CATTGQGPDTQYF
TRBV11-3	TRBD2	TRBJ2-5	TGTGCCAGCAGCTTATCCCAGCGGGGAAAAGAGACCCAGTACTTC	CASSLSQRGKETQYF
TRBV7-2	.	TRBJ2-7	TGTGCCAGCAGCCAAACAGGCGTTATTCCTTCCTACGAGCAGTACTTC	CASSQTGVIPSYEQYF
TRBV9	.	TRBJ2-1	TGTGCCAGCAGCACCCAAGGGGTGGAGGGATTCAATGAGCAGTTCTTC	CASSTQGVEGFNEQFF